Listed here are 25 T cell receptor beta chains from one sample, sequenced in a study of CXCR3-negative and CXCR3-positive naive CD8 T cells. No antigen has been identified for these receptors. Study-level points and caveats: Greater hydrophobicity was found in TRB CDR3s of CXCR3-positive naive cells than of CXCR3-negative naive cells.

The libraries of TRB cDNA were constructed through 5' RACE using UMI labels. Each CDR3 protein gets one entry in TCRdb, which reprocessed the 5' RACE reads and gives no DNA. This table lists roughly 80,000 distinct CDR3 sequences. Sample: naive CXCR3+ CD8+ T cells from blood. Subset meaning: CD45RO-CCR7+CD27+CD95- naive CD8+ T cells expressing CXCR3 (TNR3+). These receptor sequences come from a human donor in good health. Some clones in this sample may be carry-over from other donors' samples.

This chain joins TRBV28 and TRBJ1-6; TCRdb calls TRBD1, which cannot be checked without DNA. The CDR3 runs to 21 residues. In germline, CDR1 is MDHEN, CDR2 SYDVKM. Here the CDR3 reads CASSLYVRQGPRSSYNSPLHF.

This chain links TRBV7-2 with TRBJ1-2. The CDR3 totals 14 residues. In germline, CDR1 is SGHTA, CDR2 FQGNSA. CDR3 region: CASSLGRWDYGYTF.

This chain uses TRBV28 with TRBJ2-2; as DNA is missing, the TRBD1 call by TCRdb cannot be tested. There are 16 residues in the CDR3. Germline-derived CDR1 and CDR2 are MDHEN and SYDVKM. The CDR3 spells CASSLRQGEYHGELFF.

V is TRBV5-1 and J is TRBJ2-5; absent DNA, TCRdb's TRBD1 call cannot be checked. Germline values: CDR1 SGHRS, CDR2 YFSETQ. The CDR3 runs 14 residues. CDR3 sequence: CASSYSGTEETQYF. Complete variable domain (other parts from reference TRBV5-1 and TRBJ2-5): KAGVTQTPRYLIKTRGQQVTLSCSPISGHRSVSWYQQTPGQGLQFLFEYFSETQRNKGNFPGRFSGRQFSNSRSEMNVSTLELGDSALYLCASSYSGTEETQYFGPGTRLLVL.

The rearrangement uses TRBV2 and TRBJ2-7; TCRdb designates TRBD2, a call that cannot be tested without DNA. The CDR3 contains 13 residues. CDR1 and CDR2 (germline): SNHLY, FYNNEI. CDR3 loop: CASRGTSSYEQYF.

The chain is built from TRBV7-9 and TRBJ1-1. The CDR3 sequence is 12 residues long. The germline gives CDR1 SEHNR, CDR2 FQNEAQ (reference sequence). CDR3 region: CASSPGPLEAFF.

The CDR3 loop is CATSEEGQGNQPQHF. This chain links TRBV24-1 with TRBJ1-5; the TRBD1 assignment by TCRdb is unverifiable without DNA. CDR1 and CDR2 (germline): KGHDR, SFDVKD. The CDR3 is 15 amino acids.

V gene TRBV20-1 combines with J gene TRBJ1-2; the TCRdb call, TRBD1, lacks DNA for checking. CDR3 length equals 12 residues. CDR1 is DFQATT and CDR2 is SNEGSKA in the germline V gene (reference sequence). CDR3 residues: CSAMATGYGYTF.

The CDR3 region is CASSQAAGDLYNEQFF. This chain uses TRBV5-4 with TRBJ2-1; TCRdb proposes TRBD2, but this gene call is untestable without DNA. The CDR3 contains 16 residues. The germline V gene encodes CDR1 SGHNT and CDR2 YYREEE (reference sequence).

The rearrangement joins TRBV12-3 or TRBV12-4 to TRBJ2-1; TCRdb's assignment of TRBD1 cannot be checked, as there is no DNA. The CDR3 is made up of 17 amino acids. The CDR3 loop reads CASSPWAGSSSYNEQFF.

The V gene is TRBV4-3, the J gene TRBJ2-1; with no DNA, the TCRdb D assignment of TRBD2 cannot be verified. This CDR3 contains 19 residues. Germline V gene lookup returns CDR1 LGHNA and CDR2 YSLEER. This chain's CDR3 is CASSQDKVAGGVFANEQFF.

CDR3: CASSDRYNEQFF. This rearrangement joins TRBV6-5 to TRBJ2-1; no DNA is available, so the TRBD1 call from TCRdb remains unchecked. There are 12 residues in the CDR3. The V gene's germline CDR1 is MNHEY and CDR2 SVGAGI.

The chain employs TRBV2 and TRBJ1-4; TCRdb picks TRBD1, but there is no DNA to check that call. CDR3 length: 16 amino acids. The germline CDR1 and CDR2 sequences are SNHLY and FYNNEI. The CDR3: CASSDGQVATNEKLFF.

This sequence joins TRBV20-1 and TRBJ2-1; absent DNA, TCRdb's TRBD2 call cannot be checked. The CDR3 length is 15 residues. The germline V gene has CDR1 DFQATT and CDR2 SNEGSKA (reference sequence). This CDR3 reads CSARDPASSYNEQFF.

This rearrangement joins TRBV7-8 to TRBJ2-3. This CDR3 spans 15 amino acids. In germline, CDR1 is SGHVS, CDR2 FQNEAQ. The CDR3 sequence: CASSDPRSSTDTQYF.

The V call is TRBV30, the J call TRBJ2-7; the D gene TCRdb calls, TRBD1, cannot be checked with no DNA. The CDR3 length is 14 residues. The V gene's germline CDR1 is GTSNPN and CDR2 SVGIG (reference sequence). CDR3 protein: CAWGIGTSAYEQYF.

The chain recombines TRBV18 with TRBJ2-1. This CDR3 is 13 amino acids long. The germline CDR1 and CDR2 sequences are KGHSH and LQKENI. The CDR3 loop is CASSPTFTDEQFF.

The V gene is TRBV12-3 or TRBV12-4, the J gene TRBJ2-7; no DNA is available, so the TRBD2 call from TCRdb remains unchecked. The CDR3 is made up of 15 amino acids. The CDR3 protein is CASSASGSSSHEQYF.

This rearrangement joins TRBV2 to TRBJ2-3; TCRdb reports TRBD1, a call that lacks DNA to check it against. The germline V gene has CDR1 SNHLY and CDR2 FYNNEI. The CDR3 spans 15 residues. The CDR3 spells CAALEGETSTDTQYF.

The chain combines TRBV19 with TRBJ2-1; TCRdb names TRBD2, which stays unverified in the absence of DNA. Germline CDR1 LNHDA, CDR2 SQIVND (reference sequence). The CDR3 consists of 15 residues. The CDR3 is CASSPTSGSYNEQFF.

The chain is built from TRBV29-1 and TRBJ2-7; the D call of TRBD1 rests on TCRdb alone, since no DNA is present to check it. The CDR3 contains 13 residues. The V gene's germline CDR1 is SQVTM and CDR2 ANQGSEA. This CDR3 reads CSVAPMGTYEQYF.

The chain combines TRBV6-6 with TRBJ1-4; TCRdb lists TRBD1, though no DNA is available to test this call. The germline V gene has CDR1 MNHNY and CDR2 SVGAGI (reference sequence). The CDR3 totals 14 residues. CDR3 sequence reads: CASSTGGDGEKLFF.

V gene TRBV27 combines with J gene TRBJ2-7; TCRdb names TRBD1, which stays unverified in the absence of DNA. This CDR3 is built from 13 residues. CDR1 and CDR2 from the germline V gene are MNHEY and SMNVEV (reference sequence). The CDR3: CASSLGATYEQYF.

The V gene is TRBV29-1, the J gene TRBJ2-1; TCRdb's D call of TRBD1 is untestable without DNA. Germline lookup yields CDR1 SQVTM and CDR2 ANQGSEA. CDR3 length: 11 residues. The CDR3 here is CSALTVNEQFF.

J is TRBJ2-7 and V is TRBV25-1. The CDR3 is made up of 16 amino acids. Germline values: CDR1 MGHDK, CDR2 SYGVNS. The CDR3 loop is CASSELSTGGSYEQYF.